This is a list of T cell receptor beta chains from one sample in a study of cytomegalovirus exposure and HLA in healthy donors. Profiling relied on immunoSEQ multiplex PCR, and the TCRdb table lists in-frame clones only, not all of them. The sample gives some 150,000 clones, 9.7% of which show up once; 1.8% is in the top ten. The source material was PBMCs. These receptors all stem from a man in his forties or fifties in good health and CMV-seronegative. The CDR3 runs from the conserved cysteine through the conserved F or W. A D gene is named only where the DNA matches it firmly. Not all rows give a size; the values are once, few, many and, for expanded clones, a class.

clone size	J gene	V gene	D gene	CDR3 protein	CDR3 DNA
few	TRBJ1-5	TRBV19	NA	CASSIVAGFGDQPQHF	TGTGCCAGTAGTATAGTGGCTGGTTTCGGGGATCAGCCCCAGCATTTT
few	TRBJ1-1	TRBV6-1	NA	CASSESGHIEAFF	TGTGCCAGCAGTGAATCTGGGCACATAGAAGCTTTCTTT
NA	TRBJ2-7	TRBV6-5	TRBD2	CASSYGLAGPTYEQYF	TGTGCTAGCAGTTACGGACTAGCGGGACCGACCTACGAGCAGTACTTC
NA	TRBJ2-5	TRBV4-1	NA	CASSQGRQETQYF	TGCGCCAGCAGCCAAGGTCGCCAAGAGACCCAGTACTTC
NA	TRBJ1-3	TRBV6-1	TRBD1	CASSEAGQESSGNTIYF	TGTGCCAGCAGTGAAGCGGGACAGGAGAGCTCTGGAAACACCATATATTTT
few	TRBJ1-1	TRBV28	NA	CASRAAGMNTEAFF	TGTGCCAGCCGGGCAGCAGGGATGAACACTGAAGCTTTCTTT
few	TRBJ1-5	TRBV21-1	NA	CASRTDRGPLDSNQPQHF	TGTGCCAGCAGAACGGACAGGGGACCTTTGGATAGCAATCAGCCCCAGCATTTT
NA	TRBJ1-2	TRBV7-8	NA	CASSLVVQGLYGYTF	TGTGCCAGCAGCTTAGTGGTTCAGGGGCTCTATGGCTACACCTTC
few	TRBJ2-7	TRBV5-1	NA	CASSPQGLSSYEQYF	TGCGCCAGCAGTCCTCAGGGGCTCAGCTCCTACGAGCAGTACTTC
few	TRBJ2-3	TRBV14	TRBD2	CASGTGGKTDTQYF	TGTGCCAGCGGGACGGGAGGGAAGACAGATACGCAGTATTTT
NA	TRBJ2-3	TRBV7-9	NA	CASSLVLGGHTDTQYF	TGTGCCAGCAGCTTAGTTCTTGGGGGCCACACAGATACGCAGTATTTT
NA	TRBJ2-1	TRBV7-2	NA	CASSFTSSGEQFF	TGTGCCAGCAGCTTCACCAGTAGCGGTGAGCAGTTCTTC
NA	TRBJ2-3	TRBV5-4	NA	CASKAGETDTQYF	TGTGCCAGCAAGGCTGGGGAGACAGATACGCAGTATTTT
NA	TRBJ2-7	TRBV11-2	TRBD2	CASSYTSGSYYEQYF	TGTGCCAGCAGCTATACTAGCGGGAGTTACTACGAGCAGTACTTC
few	TRBJ2-1	TRBV5-1	TRBD2	CASSLSGESYNEQFF	TGCGCCAGCAGCTTAAGCGGGGAGTCCTACAATGAGCAGTTCTTC
NA	TRBJ2-7	TRBV2	TRBD2	CASSGLRGESYEQYF	TGTGCCAGCAGTGGGCTCCGGGGGGAATCCTACGAGCAGTACTTC
few	TRBJ2-7	TRBV30	TRBD2	CAWSGLAEPYEQYF	TGTGCCTGGAGTGGGCTAGCGGAACCCTACGAGCAGTACTTC
NA	TRBJ2-1	TRBV27	NA	CASSLYRGSNNEQFF	TGTGCCAGCAGTTTATATAGAGGCAGCAACAATGAGCAGTTCTTC
many	TRBJ2-1	TRBV7-6	TRBD1	CASSTSGQRTTFPSSYNEQFF	TGTGCCAGCAGCACCTCGGGACAGCGAACAACTTTCCCGAGCTCCTACAATGAGCAGTTCTTC
NA	TRBJ1-1	TRBV10-3	NA	CAISEHLSGTEAFF	TGTGCCATCAGTGAGCACTTATCGGGTACTGAAGCTTTCTTT
NA	TRBJ2-7	TRBV6-1	NA	CAQSHGGLSYEQYF	TGTGCCCAATCCCACGGGGGACTTTCCTACGAGCAGTACTTC
few	TRBJ2-7	TRBV4-2	NA	CASSPAGGNSYEQYF	TGTGCCAGCAGCCCAGCCGGGGGAAACTCCTACGAGCAGTACTTC
NA	TRBJ1-2	TRBV28	TRBD1	CASSFSEGQGASGYTF	TGTGCCAGCAGTTTTTCTGAAGGACAGGGGGCTAGTGGCTACACCTTC
NA	TRBJ2-7	TRBV20-1	NA	CSRGAPYEQYF	TGCAGTAGGGGTGCCCCTTACGAGCAGTACTTC
NA	TRBJ2-3	TRBV5-4	NA	CASTSPSEDTQYF	TGTGCCAGCACCTCCCCGTCAGAAGATACGCAGTATTTT
few	TRBJ2-7	TRBV5-1	TRBD1	CASSPQGVYEQYF	TGCGCCAGCAGCCCCCAGGGGGTCTACGAGCAGTACTTC
few	TRBJ2-1	TRBV7-9	TRBD2	CASTIQRGGAGLGNEQFF	TGTGCCAGCACCATTCAGCGCGGGGGGGCAGGGCTAGGCAATGAGCAGTTCTTC
NA	TRBJ1-1	TRBV6-1	TRBD1	CASSGTGYLAFF	TGTGCCAGCAGTGGGACAGGGTACTTAGCTTTCTTT
NA	TRBJ2-3	TRBV5-1	TRBD1	CASSRQGYTDTQYF	TGCGCCAGCAGCCGACAGGGGTATACGGATACGCAGTATTTT
NA	TRBJ1-1	TRBV19	TRBD1	CASRRSGRGLSTEAFF	TGTGCCAGCCGCCGGTCGGGCAGGGGGCTGAGCACTGAAGCTTTCTTT
few	TRBJ2-7	TRBV10-1	NA	CASSGGQEQYF	TGCGCCAGCAGTGGAGGACAGGAGCAGTACTTC
NA	TRBJ1-1	TRBV9	NA	CASSIGTTNTEAFF	TGTGCCAGCAGCATAGGGACAACGAACACTGAAGCTTTCTTT
NA	TRBJ2-5	TRBV6-1	TRBD1	CASSEGQGDQETQYF	TGTGCCAGCAGTGAAGGGCAGGGGGACCAAGAGACCCAGTACTTC
NA	TRBJ2-1	TRBV6-4	NA	CASSEDTYNEQFF	TGTGCCAGCAGTGAGGACACCTACAATGAGCAGTTCTTC
NA	TRBJ2-2	TRBV5-1	NA	CASSLGQTNTGELFF	TGCGCCAGCAGCTTGGGGCAGACGAACACCGGGGAGCTGTTTTTT
few	TRBJ1-2	TRBV30	TRBD1	CAWRPRTGDGYTF	TGTGCCTGGCGACCCAGGACAGGGGATGGCTACACCTTC
NA	TRBJ2-7	TRBV6-1	NA	CASTKRDSLNEQYF	TGTGCCAGCACTAAAAGGGACTCCCTTAACGAGCAGTACTTC
NA	TRBJ2-7	TRBV6-5	TRBD2	CASYPGTSATYEQYF	TGTGCCAGCTATCCCGGGACTAGCGCAACCTACGAGCAGTACTTC
NA	TRBJ1-2	TRBV2	TRBD1	CASSGGLAYGYTF	TGTGCCAGCTCAGGGGGCCTAGCCTATGGCTACACCTTC
few	TRBJ1-4	TRBV5-1	NA	CASSRNPRGTNEKLFF	TGCGCCAGCAGCCGTAATCCCAGGGGAACTAATGAAAAACTGTTTTTT
few	TRBJ1-1	TRBV5-4	TRBD1	CASRLGQGAAEAFF	TGTGCCAGCAGACTAGGACAGGGGGCCGCTGAAGCTTTCTTT
once	TRBJ1-4	TRBV19	TRBD1	CASTRDRDNEKLFF	TGTGCCAGTACCCGGGACAGGGATAATGAAAAACTGTTTTTT
few	TRBJ2-3	TRBV27	TRBD2	CATTGEREYTQYF	TGTGCCACCACGGGGGAGCGGGAGTATACGCAGTATTTT
NA	TRBJ2-7	TRBV27	NA	CASSSSSAAYEQYF	TGTGCCAGCAGCTCCTCTAGCGCGGCCTACGAGCAGTACTTC
NA	TRBJ2-2	TRBV7-9	TRBD2	CASTISAGVVGELFF	TGTGCCAGCACCATATCAGCGGGAGTGGTCGGGGAGCTGTTTTTT
few	TRBJ2-5	TRBV7-2	TRBD2	CASSLGAGGSETQYF	TGTGCCAGCAGCTTAGGAGCGGGGGGGAGTGAGACCCAGTACTTC
few	TRBJ2-3	TRBV9	NA	CASSQGASPRTDTQYF	TGTGCCAGCAGCCAAGGAGCTAGCCCGCGCACAGATACGCAGTATTTT
NA	TRBJ1-4	TRBV6-5	NA	CASSYQGHATNEKLFF	TGTGCCAGCAGTTACCAGGGGCATGCAACTAATGAAAAACTGTTTTTT
NA	TRBJ1-1	TRBV7-2	NA	CASIKRTETTEAFF	TGTGCCAGCATCAAGCGGACAGAGACCACTGAAGCTTTCTTT